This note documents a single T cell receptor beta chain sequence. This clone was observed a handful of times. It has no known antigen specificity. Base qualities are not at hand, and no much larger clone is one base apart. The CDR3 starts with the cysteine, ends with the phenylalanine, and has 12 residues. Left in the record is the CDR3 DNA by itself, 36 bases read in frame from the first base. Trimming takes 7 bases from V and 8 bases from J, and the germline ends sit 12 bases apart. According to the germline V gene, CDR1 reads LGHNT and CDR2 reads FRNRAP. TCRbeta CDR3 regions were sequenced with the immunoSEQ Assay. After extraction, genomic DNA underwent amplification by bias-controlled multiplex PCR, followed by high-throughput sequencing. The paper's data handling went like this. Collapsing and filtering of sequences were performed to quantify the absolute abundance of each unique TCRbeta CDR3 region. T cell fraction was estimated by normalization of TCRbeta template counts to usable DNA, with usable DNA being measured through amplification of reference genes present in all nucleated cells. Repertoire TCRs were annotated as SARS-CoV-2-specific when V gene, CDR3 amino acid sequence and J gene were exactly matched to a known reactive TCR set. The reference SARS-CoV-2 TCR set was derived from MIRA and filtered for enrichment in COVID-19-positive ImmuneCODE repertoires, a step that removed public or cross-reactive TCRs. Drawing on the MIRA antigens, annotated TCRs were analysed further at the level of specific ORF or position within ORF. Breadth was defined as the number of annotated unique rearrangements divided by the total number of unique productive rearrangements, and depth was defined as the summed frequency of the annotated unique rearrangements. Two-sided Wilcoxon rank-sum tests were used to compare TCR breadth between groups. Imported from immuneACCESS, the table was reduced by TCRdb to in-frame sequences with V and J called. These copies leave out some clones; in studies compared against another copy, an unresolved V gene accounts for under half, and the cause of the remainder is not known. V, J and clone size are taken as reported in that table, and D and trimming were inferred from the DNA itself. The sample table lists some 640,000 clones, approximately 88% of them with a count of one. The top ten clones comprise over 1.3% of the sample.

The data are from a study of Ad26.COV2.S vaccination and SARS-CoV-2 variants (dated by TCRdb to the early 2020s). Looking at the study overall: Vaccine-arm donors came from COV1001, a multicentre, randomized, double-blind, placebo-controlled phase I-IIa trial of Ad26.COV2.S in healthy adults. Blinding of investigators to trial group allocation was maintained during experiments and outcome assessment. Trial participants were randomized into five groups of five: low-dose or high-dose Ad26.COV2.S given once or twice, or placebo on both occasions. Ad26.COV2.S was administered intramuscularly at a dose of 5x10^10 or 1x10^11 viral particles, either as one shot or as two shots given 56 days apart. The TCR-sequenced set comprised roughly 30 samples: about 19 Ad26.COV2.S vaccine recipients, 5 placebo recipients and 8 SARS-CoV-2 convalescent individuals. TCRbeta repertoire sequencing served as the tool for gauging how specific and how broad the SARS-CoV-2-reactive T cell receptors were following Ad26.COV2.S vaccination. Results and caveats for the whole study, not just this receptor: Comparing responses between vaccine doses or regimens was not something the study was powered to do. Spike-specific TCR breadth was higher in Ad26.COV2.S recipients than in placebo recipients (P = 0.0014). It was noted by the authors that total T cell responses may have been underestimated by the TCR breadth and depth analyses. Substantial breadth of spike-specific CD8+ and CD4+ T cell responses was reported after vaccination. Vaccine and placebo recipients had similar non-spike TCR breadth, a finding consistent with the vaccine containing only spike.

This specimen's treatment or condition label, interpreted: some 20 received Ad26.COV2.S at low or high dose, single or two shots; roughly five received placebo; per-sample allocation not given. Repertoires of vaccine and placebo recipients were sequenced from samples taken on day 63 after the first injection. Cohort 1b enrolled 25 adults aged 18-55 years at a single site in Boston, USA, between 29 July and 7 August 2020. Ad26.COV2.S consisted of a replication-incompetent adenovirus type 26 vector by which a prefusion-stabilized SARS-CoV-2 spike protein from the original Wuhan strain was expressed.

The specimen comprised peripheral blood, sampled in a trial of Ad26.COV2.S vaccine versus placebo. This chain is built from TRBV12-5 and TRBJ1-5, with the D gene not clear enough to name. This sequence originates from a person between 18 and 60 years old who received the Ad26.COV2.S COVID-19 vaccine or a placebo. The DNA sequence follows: TGTGCTAGTGCCTCCGATAGGAAGCCCCAGCATTTT. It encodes CASASDRKPQHF.